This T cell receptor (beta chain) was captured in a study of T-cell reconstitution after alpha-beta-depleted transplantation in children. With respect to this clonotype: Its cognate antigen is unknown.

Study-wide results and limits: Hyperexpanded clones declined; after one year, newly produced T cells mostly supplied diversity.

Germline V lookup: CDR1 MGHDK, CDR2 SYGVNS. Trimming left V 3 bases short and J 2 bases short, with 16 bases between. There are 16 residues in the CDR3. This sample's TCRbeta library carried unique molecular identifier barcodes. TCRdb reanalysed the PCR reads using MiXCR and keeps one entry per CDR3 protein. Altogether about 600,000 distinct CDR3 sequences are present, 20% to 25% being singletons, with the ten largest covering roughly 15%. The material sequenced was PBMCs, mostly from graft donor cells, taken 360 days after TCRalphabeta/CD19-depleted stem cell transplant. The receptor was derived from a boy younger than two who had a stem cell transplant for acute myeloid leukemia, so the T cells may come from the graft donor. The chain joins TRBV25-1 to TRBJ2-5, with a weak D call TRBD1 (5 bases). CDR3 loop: CASSELERGLQETQYF. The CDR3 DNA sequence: TGTGCCAGCAGTGAGCTCGAAAGGGGTTTACAAGAGACCCAGTACTTC.